A selection of T cell receptor beta chains follows, all from one sample in a study of cytomegalovirus exposure and HLA in healthy donors. Here immunoSEQ multiplex PCR was the method, and the copy in TCRdb shows in-frame clones only, minus some. The sample has under 130,000 clones, just over 75% seen once. Sequencing was performed on PBMCs. The origin of the receptors is a man aged 40-49 years in good health and CMV-seropositive. Each CDR3 is given with its conserved first and last residue. A D gene is named only where the DNA matches it firmly. A clone size is listed for some rows: how often the clone was seen (once, few, many), or a class if it is expanded.

j_call d_call v_call clone_size cdr3_nt cdr3_aa
TRBJ2-7 . TRBV7-9 . TGTGCCAGCAGCTTCTCGTCCTCCTACGAGCAGTACTTC CASSFSSSYEQYF
TRBJ2-6 . TRBV28 . TGTGCCAGCATCACTTATCGGCGCTCTGGGGCCAACGGCCTGACTTTC CASITYRRSGANGLTF
TRBJ1-2 . TRBV11-2 . TGTGCCAGCAGCTTTTCGGACGGGAATAACTATGGCTACACCTTC CASSFSDGNNYGYTF
TRBJ2-2 . TRBV2 . TGTGCCAGCAAGCCGGGACACAACACCGGGGAGCTGTTTTTT CASKPGHNTGELFF
TRBJ2-6 . TRBV4-2 . TGTGCCAGCAGCCAGGCTCCCTCTGGGGCCAACGGCCTGACTTTC CASSQAPSGANGLTF
TRBJ2-7 TRBD1 TRBV19 . TGTGCCAGTAGTGTCGGACAGGGCTACGAGCAGTACTTC CASSVGQGYEQYF
TRBJ1-6 . TRBV6-6 . TGTGCCAGCACCCCCAGGACCACGGGAGGCGGTTCACCCCTCCACTTT CASTPRTTGGGSPLHF
TRBJ2-3 . TRBV11-3 once TGTGCCAGCAGCTTAGTAGGAGGGTGGGGCACAGATACGCAGTATTTT CASSLVGGWGTDTQYF
TRBJ2-5 . TRBV7-2 . TGTGCCAGCCGCCTGGGGGGAGGGGGAGTGACGACCCAGTACTTC CASRLGGGGVTTQYF
TRBJ2-2 TRBD2 TRBV11-3 . TGTGCCAGCAGCCAGATCTGGGGACTAGCGGGAGGGACCGGGGAGCTGTTTTTT CASSQIWGLAGGTGELFF
TRBJ1-1 . TRBV6-6 . TGTGCCAGCAGTCGGGTCGGGACTGAAGCTTTCTTT CASSRVGTEAFF
TRBJ1-5 . TRBV6-1 many TGTGCCAGCAGTGATTCGGGGAGCCAGCCCCAGCATTTT CASSDSGSQPQHF
TRBJ2-7 . TRBV27 . TGTGCCAGCAGTTTCTGGCGGGACAGCAACGAGCAGTACTTC CASSFWRDSNEQYF
TRBJ1-1 . TRBV29-1 once TGCAGCGTTGAGCCGGGACTGTACAATACTGAAGCTTTCTTT CSVEPGLYNTEAFF
TRBJ1-6 TRBD1 TRBV7-6 . TGTGCCAGCAGCTTACTCGGGACAGGGGCCCCTAATTCACCCCTCCACTTT CASSLLGTGAPNSPLHF
TRBJ1-4 . TRBV27 . TGTGCCAGCAGTTTTTCAGGGGTTGCAACTAATGAAAAACTGTTTTTT CASSFSGVATNEKLFF
TRBJ2-7 . TRBV30 . TGTGCCTGGAGTGTACAGAACTACGAGCAGTACTTC CAWSVQNYEQYF
TRBJ2-1 . TRBV7-9 . TGTGCCAGCAGCTATTTAGCCCCCTACAATGAGCAGTTCTTC CASSYLAPYNEQFF
TRBJ1-2 . TRBV10-3 . TGTGCCATCAGGTCCGGGACACCTTATGGCTACACCTTC CAIRSGTPYGYTF
TRBJ2-3 . TRBV18 . TGTGCCAGCTCACTCAGGGGCGCGACTAGCACAGATACGCAGTATTTT CASSLRGATSTDTQYF
TRBJ2-1 TRBD2 TRBV9 . TGTGCCAGCAGCGAGCCTAAGGGTGCGGGGGTGGGCAATGAGCAGTTCTTC CASSEPKGAGVGNEQFF
TRBJ1-1 TRBD1 TRBV10-2 . TGCGCCAGCAGTACCGACAGGGGGACTGAAGCTTTCTTT CASSTDRGTEAFF
TRBJ2-1 TRBD2 TRBV14 once TGTGCCAGCAGCCAAGACGGGGGACTAGCGGGGGGGAGCTCCTACAATGAGCAGTTCTTC CASSQDGGLAGGSSYNEQFF
TRBJ2-3 . TRBV6-5 . TGTGCCAGCAGAAGGGACTTAGCAGATACGCAGTATTTT CASRRDLADTQYF
TRBJ2-7 . TRBV7-3 . TGTGCCAGCAGCTTAAACGCAGGATCCTACGAGCAGTACTTC CASSLNAGSYEQYF
TRBJ2-7 TRBD1 TRBV5-6 . TGTGCCAGCAGATACAGGGGGCTGAGCTACGAGCAGTACTTC CASRYRGLSYEQYF
TRBJ1-2 . TRBV28 . TGTGCCAGCAGTTTCAACAGCTATGGCTACACCTTC CASSFNSYGYTF
TRBJ2-5 . TRBV2 few TGTGCCAGCAGCTTAAAGACTGATTACTTC CASSLKTDYF
TRBJ1-1 . TRBV9 . TGTGCCAGCAGCGTATCAGACGGACCGACTATTAACACTGAAGCTTTCTTT CASSVSDGPTINTEAFF
TRBJ1-5 . TRBV2 . TGTGCCAGCAGTCGCCGGGACTCTGGGCAGCCCCAGCATTTT CASSRRDSGQPQHF
TRBJ1-6 . TRBV28 . TGTGCCAGCAGTGATACCTTCAGCTCCTATAATTCACCCCTCCACTTT CASSDTFSSYNSPLHF
TRBJ2-5 TRBD2 TRBV28 once TGTGCCAGCAGTTTATCGGCGGGAGGGCCGAGGGTTGGGCAAGAGACCCAGTACTTC CASSLSAGGPRVGQETQYF
TRBJ2-5 . TRBV7-9 . TGTGCCAGCAGCCCCCTCGGGTTGGAGACCCAGTACTTC CASSPLGLETQYF
TRBJ2-7 . TRBV30 . TGTGCCTGGAGTCTCCCGACTAGTTCCTCCTACGAGCAGTACTTC CAWSLPTSSSYEQYF
TRBJ2-7 . TRBV7-9 . TGTGCCAGCAGCTTAGGACTAGTCGAGGACTACGAGCAGTACTTC CASSLGLVEDYEQYF
TRBJ2-2 . TRBV4-1 . TGCGCCAGCAGCCAAGGGTCGGGGATCCCCCCTCGTGTGGACACCGGGGAGCTGTTTTTT CASSQGSGIPPRVDTGELFF
TRBJ2-3 TRBD2 TRBV6-1 . TGTGCCAGCAGTGAACTAGCGGGAGGGCCAGATACGCAGTATTTT CASSELAGGPDTQYF
TRBJ2-1 TRBD2 TRBV7-2 . TGTGCCAGCAGTGGCCTAGCGGTGTACAATGAGCAGTTCTTC CASSGLAVYNEQFF
TRBJ2-7 . TRBV6-1 . TGTGCCAGCAGTGAAGCCGGGGGATCGGTCTACGAGCAGTACTTC CASSEAGGSVYEQYF
TRBJ1-1 TRBD1 TRBV7-9 . TGTGCCAGCAGCCTTGGGACAGGGGGGACGAACACTGAAGCTTTCTTT CASSLGTGGTNTEAFF